Included here is one T cell receptor beta chain sequence, with context. Antigen unknown. Repertoires were generated with immunoSEQ multiplex PCR, while TCRdb's copy carries only in-frame clones and drops some. The top ten clones hold around 1.8% of a sample with over 400,000 clones, roughly 90% of them seen once. Treatment denoted: 15 to 20 received Ad26.COV2.S at low or high dose, single or two shots; five or six received placebo; per-sample allocation not given. Day 63 following the first vaccine or placebo injection was when the samples were taken. A Boston adult aged 18-55 years was the donor. The administered vaccine (an Ad26 vector) expressed Wuhan-strain SARS-CoV-2 spike. This specimen comes from a study of Ad26.COV2.S vaccination and SARS-CoV-2 variants. Points from the study as a whole: Vaccine and placebo recipients had similar non-spike TCR breadth.

The CDR3 has 15 amino acids. Germline CDR1 MNHEY, CDR2 SMNVEV (reference sequence). Losses at the gene ends were 4 bases for V and 1 base for J; bases not matched to a gene: 4. The source is a person aged 18 to 59 who received the Ad26.COV2.S COVID-19 vaccine or a placebo. The chain employs TRBV27 and TRBJ1-1; 9 positions agree with TRBD1. The specimen comprised peripheral blood, sampled in a trial of Ad26.COV2.S vaccine versus placebo. The CDR3 DNA sequence: TGTGCCAGCAGTTCCTGGACAGGGGAGAACACTGAAGCTTTCTTT. Translation gives CASSSWTGENTEAFF.